Shown below are 20 T cell receptor beta chains from a single sample sequenced in a study of OX40 agonist ivuxolimab in advanced cancers. This table comes from immunoSEQ multiplex PCR, and its TCRdb copy is limited to in-frame clones, with some not included. The table records under 40,000 clones, just under 90% of them present only once. The sequencing here drew on CD4+ or CD8+ T cells sorted from blood, taken in a trial of the OX40 agonist ivuxolimab. These receptors all come from an adult with an advanced solid tumor such as melanoma, head and neck, liver or kidney cancer.

The chain recombines TRBV9 with TRBJ1-3, with a weak D call TRBD1 (6 bases). V lost 4 bases and J lost 2, with 16 bases in between. CDR1 SGDLS and CDR2 YYNGEE come from the germline V gene. The CDR3 loop spans 16 amino acids. The CDR3 sequence is CASSPRGGATGNTIYF. The CDR3 DNA sequence: TGTGCCAGCAGCCCCCGAGGGGGGGCTACTGGAAACACCATATATTTT.

V is TRBV2 and J is TRBJ1-2, with D hard to call. CDR3 length equals 12 residues. The germline V gene has CDR1 SNHLY and CDR2 FYNNEI. Deletions cut 7 bases from V and 3 bases from J, with 9 bases between. CDR3 coding DNA: TGTGCCAGCAACGCAGGACACTATGGCTACACCTTC. Residues: CASNAGHYGYTF.

V is TRBV7-9 and J is TRBJ2-3, with 9 positions matching TRBD1. CDR3 length: 16 amino acids. The V segment lost 5 bases and the J segment 0 bases; nucleotides outside the gene matches: 6. The germline gives CDR1 SEHNR, CDR2 FQNEAQ (reference sequence). For the CDR3, the DNA is TGTGCCAGCAGCCCCCCGGACAGGGGTAGCACAGATACGCAGTATTTT. Amino acids: CASSPPDRGSTDTQYF.

The V call is TRBV25-1, the J call TRBJ2-3, with D perhaps TRBD1 (6 bases). Trimming took 8 bases from V and 2 from J, leaving 14 bases between them. Germline V gene data show CDR1 as MGHDK and CDR2 as SYGVNS. The CDR3 is 14 residues long. Here the CDR3 reads CASWGRRTTDTQYF. The CDR3 nucleotides read TGTGCCAGCTGGGGGCGGCGGACCACAGATACGCAGTATTTT.

This clone occurred once. The gene calls are TRBV10-3 and TRBJ2-5; 9 bases are shared with TRBD2. Trimming removed 2 bases from V and 5 bases from J; junction bases left unmatched: 15. Germline V lookup: CDR1 ENHRY, CDR2 SYGVKD. The CDR3 loop spans 18 amino acids. The DNA for the CDR3 is TGTGCCATCAGTGAGCCTCAAGCGGGGGGCACGCCTGGGGAGACCCAGTACTTC. It is translated as CAISEPQAGGTPGETQYF.

The genes are TRBV7-9 and TRBJ1-1, with D hard to call. The germline V and J ends were trimmed by 7 bases and 0 bases, with 9 bases remaining between them. Per the germline V gene, CDR1 is SEHNR and CDR2 is FQNEAQ (reference sequence). This CDR3 contains 13 residues. CDR3 sequence reads: CASTWTVNTEAFF. CDR3 DNA: TGTGCCAGCACTTGGACGGTGAACACTGAAGCTTTCTTT.

Judged by abundance, this clone is medium-sized. The chain has TRBV7-8 and TRBJ2-1; 12 bases agree with TRBD2. The CDR3 is 18 amino acids. Germline V gene data show CDR1 as SGHVS and CDR2 as FQNEAQ. J was trimmed by 5 bases and V by 5 bases; bases with no gene match: 13. The CDR3: CASSHQGLLAGGHNEQFF. In nucleotides, the CDR3 is TGTGCCAGCAGCCATCAAGGACTCCTAGCGGGAGGGCACAATGAGCAGTTCTTC.

This chain uses TRBV27 with TRBJ2-6; D remains unclear. The CDR3 spans 15 residues. With 5 bases removed from V and 0 bases from J, the gap between germline ends came to 8 bases. The germline V gene encodes CDR1 MNHEY and CDR2 SMNVEV (reference sequence). The CDR3 nucleotides read TGTGCCAGCAGTACATACACCTCTGGGGCCAACGTCCTGACTTTC. Amino acids: CASSTYTSGANVLTF. Combining the CDR3 with reference TRBV27 and TRBJ2-6 gives the whole variable domain EAQVTQNPRYLITVTGKKLTVTCSQNMNHEYMSWYRQDPGLGLRQIYYSMNVEVTDKGDVPEGYKVSRKEKRNFPLILESPSPNQTSLYFCASSTYTSGANVLTFGAGSRLTVL.

The CDR3 DNA is TGTGCCAGCAGCTCCCAGGGGCTGGGAAACACCATATATTTT. This translates into CASSSQGLGNTIYF. The V and J genes are TRBV9 and TRBJ1-3; the D gene is possibly TRBD1 (6 bases). Trimming pared 4 bases from V and 4 bases from J, leaving 12 bases between. The CDR3 loop spans 14 amino acids. The V gene's germline CDR1 is SGDLS and CDR2 YYNGEE.

V usage is TRBV28 and J usage is TRBJ2-7; tentatively, D is TRBD2 (6 bases). Trimming stripped 6 bases from V and 4 bases from J, with 16 bases between. Looked up from germline, CDR1 is MDHEN and CDR2 is SYDVKM. This CDR3 comprises 14 residues. The CDR3 DNA follows: TGTGCCAGCAGCCCACTAGCAGAGGATTACGAGCAGTACTTC. Its translation is CASSPLAEDYEQYF.

The rearrangement links TRBV5-6 to TRBJ2-7; 12 bases agree with TRBD1. Per germline, CDR1 SGHDT and CDR2 YYEEEE. The CDR3 length is 17 residues. V shed 3 bases and J 10 bases; nucleotides not matched to a gene: 17. CDR3 residues: CASSSSATTGTGGHQYF. The CDR3 DNA is TGTGCCAGCAGCTCGAGCGCTACTACCGGGACAGGGGGCCATCAGTACTTC.

This clone was observed a handful of times. This sequence joins TRBV11-3 and TRBJ2-5; D uncertain. CDR3 length: 16 residues. Trimming removed 4 bases from V and 2 bases from J, with 17 bases in between. The germline CDR1 and CDR2 sequences are SGHNT and YENEEA. The CDR3 DNA reads TGTGCCAGCAGCTCCCCCAACGGCTTTGGGCAAGAGACCCAGTACTTC. It is translated as CASSSPNGFGQETQYF. Drawing the rest from reference TRBV11-3 and TRBJ2-5, the complete variable domain is EAGVVQSPRYKIIEKKQPVAFWCNPISGHNTLYWYLQNLGQGPELLIRYENEEAVDDSQLPKDRFSAERLKGVDSTLKIQPAELGDSAVYLCASSSPNGFGQETQYFGPGTRLLVL.

This chain links TRBV4-2 with TRBJ2-7, with 12 bases fitting TRBD2. CDR3 size: 16 residues. Germline CDR1 and CDR2: LGHNA and YNFKEQ. Trimming removed 4 bases from V and 1 base from J; junction bases left unmatched: 5. The CDR3 loop reads CASSPRLAGESYEQYF. CDR3 nucleotide sequence: TGTGCCAGCAGCCCCCGACTAGCGGGAGAATCCTACGAGCAGTACTTC.

In its sample, this clone was seen a few times. The rearrangement joins TRBV19 to TRBJ2-7; TRBD1 matches 7 bases. The CDR3 length is 13 residues. The germline gives CDR1 LNHDA, CDR2 SQIVND (reference sequence). The trim removed 7 bases at V and 5 bases at J, leaving 8 bases unmatched. Here the CDR3 reads CASKDRLLNEQYF. The CDR3 bases are TGTGCCAGTAAGGACAGGTTGTTGAACGAGCAGTACTTC.

The chain recombines TRBV7-9 with TRBJ2-1, with a weak D call TRBD2 (6 bases). The length of the CDR3 is 12 residues. V was clipped by 1 base and J by 8 bases, with 6 bases between them. Germline CDR1 reads SEHNR; CDR2 reads FQNEAQ (reference sequence). CDR3 amino acids: CASSLGLDEQFF. The CDR3 DNA sequence: TGTGCCAGCAGCTTAGGACTAGATGAGCAGTTCTTC.

The rearrangement uses TRBV7-9 and TRBJ2-3, with a weak D call TRBD1 (6 bases). The germline V gene has CDR1 SEHNR and CDR2 FQNEAQ (reference sequence). V was clipped by 4 bases and J by 4 bases, with 15 bases between them. The CDR3 loop spans 15 amino acids. CDR3 sequence: CASSSRVRQADTQYF. The CDR3 DNA follows: TGTGCCAGCAGCTCAAGGGTCCGACAGGCAGATACGCAGTATTTT.

V gene TRBV5-4 combines with J gene TRBJ2-3; 12 nucleotides agree with TRBD2. Germline V gene sequence: CDR1 SGHNT, CDR2 YYREEE (reference sequence). V shed 0 bases and J 4 bases; nucleotides not matched to a gene: 3. The CDR3 length is 16 residues. CDR3 bases: TGTGCCAGCAGCTTGGGACTAGCGGGAGTGGCAGATACGCAGTATTTT. It specifies CASSLGLAGVADTQYF.

The gene calls are TRBV7-9 and TRBJ2-7; D is unclear. Germline values: CDR1 SEHNR, CDR2 FQNEAQ (reference sequence). V lost 3 bases to trimming and J lost 4 bases, with 7 bases between them. The CDR3 runs to 12 residues. The CDR3 nucleotides read TGTGCCAGCAGCTTGAGGCGGTACGAGCAGTACTTC. This sequence encodes CASSLRRYEQYF. Full variable domain (rest looked up from reference TRBV7-9 and TRBJ2-7): DTGVSQNPRHKITKRGQNVTFRCDPISEHNRLYWYRQTLGQGPEFLTYFQNEAQLEKSRLLSDRFSAERPKGSFSTLEIQRTEQGDSAMYLCASSLRRYEQYFGPGTRLTVT.

This rearrangement joins TRBV9 to TRBJ2-7; 13 bases are shared with TRBD2. The J segment lost 7 bases and the V segment lost 3 bases, leaving 13 bases of the junction unmatched. CDR3 length: 17 residues. Germline V lookup: CDR1 SGDLS, CDR2 YYNGEE. CDR3: CASSAASTSGRAFEQYF. In nucleotides, the CDR3 is TGTGCCAGCAGCGCCGCCTCAACTAGCGGGAGGGCCTTTGAGCAGTACTTC.

The V and J genes are TRBV7-2 and TRBJ2-3, with unresolved D. Germline V CDR1 and CDR2: SGHTA, FQGNSA. This CDR3 has 15 residues. V lost 1 base and J 0 bases, leaving 8 bases between the germline ends. CDR3 bases: TGTGCCAGCAGCTTAGAGGCTCAAAGCACAGATACGCAGTATTTT. This sequence encodes CASSLEAQSTDTQYF. Full variable domain (remainder filled in from reference TRBV7-2 and TRBJ2-3): GAGVSQSPSNKVTEKGKDVELRCDPISGHTALYWYRQSLGQGLEFLIYFQGNSAPDKSGLPSDRFSAERTGGSVSTLTIQRTQQEDSAVYLCASSLEAQSTDTQYFGPGTRLTVL.